Sequencing of this T cell receptor (beta chain) was carried out in a study of identical twins. Broader study findings: Out-of-frame sharing of TCR alpha in monozygotic twins was underestimated by models. The abundant beta clonotypes from cord blood had fewer insertions, and memory repertoires had none of this.

A universal primer site came from template switching; cDNA carried unique molecular identifiers. One entry per CDR3 protein, called by TCRdb with MiXCR from the 5' RACE reads. The table includes hundreds of thousands of distinct CDR3 sequences, about an eighth detected once. Each donor was a healthy Caucasian. The CDR3 runs 13 residues. V was trimmed by 8 bases and J by 6 bases, leaving 17 bases between them. Germline V CDR1 and CDR2: LGHDT, YNNKEL (reference sequence). In regard to this clonotype: Its matching antigen is unknown.

Sequencing used memory (CD45RO+) T cells sorted from blood. The source of this sequence is a woman between 18 and 30 years old in good health. The chain joins TRBV3-1 to TRBJ2-7; tentatively, D is TRBD2 (6 bases). In DNA, the CDR3 is TGTGCCAGCGGCGGGACTCCCGATCGCGAGCAGTACTTC. It codes for CASGGTPDREQYF.